The rows below give T cell receptor beta chains drawn from one sample of a study of blood T cell repertoires in COVID-19. Generated by immunoSEQ multiplex PCR, the TCRdb table keeps only in-frame clones and is missing some. Of tens of thousands of clones in the sample, about nine tenths were seen once. Material for sequencing was peripheral blood. The receptors originated from a male donor with acute or convalescent COVID-19. Each CDR3 is given with its conserved first and last residue. A D gene is named only where the DNA matches it firmly. The size of a clone is reported for some rows only, either as once, few or many, or as a class for expanded clones.

abundance	j_gene	d_gene	v_gene	CDR3nt	CDR3aa
NA	TRBJ2-5	TRBD1	TRBV19	TGTGCCAGTAGTAGTGAGGGACAGGGAGGCCTACAAGAGACCCAGTACTTC	CASSSEGQGGLQETQYF
NA	TRBJ2-5	NA	TRBV5-1	TGCGCCAGCAGCCAAGGACTAACCAGGGAGACCCAGTACTTC	CASSQGLTRETQYF
once	TRBJ2-2	NA	TRBV28	TGTGCCAGCAGGACCCAGGGACAGAACACCGGGGAGCTGTTTTTT	CASRTQGQNTGELFF
NA	TRBJ1-3	TRBD1	TRBV7-8	TGTGCCAGCAGCGAGGGACAGACCTACTCTGGAAACACCATATATTTT	CASSEGQTYSGNTIYF
NA	TRBJ2-1	NA	TRBV4-2	TGTGCCAGCAGCCAAGAAAATTCGAGGGAGCAGTTCTTC	CASSQENSREQFF
NA	TRBJ1-6	NA	TRBV2	TGTGCCAGCAGTACGGCTACGGGGAATTCACCCCTCCACTTT	CASSTATGNSPLHF
NA	TRBJ1-1	TRBD1	TRBV28	TGTGCCAGCAGCCTACCCCCGGGACAGGGGGGCACTGAAGCTTTCTTT	CASSLPPGQGGTEAFF
NA	TRBJ2-1	TRBD2	TRBV11-3	TGTGCCAGCAGCTTAGATCTTGGGGGGGGATACAATGAGCAGTTCTTC	CASSLDLGGGYNEQFF
NA	TRBJ1-6	TRBD1	TRBV5-1	TGCGCCAGCAGCGCGGGACAGGGTGGTTCACCCCTCCACTTT	CASSAGQGGSPLHF
NA	TRBJ2-3	TRBD2	TRBV19	TGTGCCAGTAGTCTGGGACTAGCGGGGGGCACTAGCACAGATACGCAGTATTTT	CASSLGLAGGTSTDTQYF
NA	TRBJ1-3	NA	TRBV5-4	TGTGCCAGCAGCTTGGCAGGGTACGGTGGAAACACCATATATTTT	CASSLAGYGGNTIYF
NA	TRBJ2-5	NA	TRBV5-1	TGCGCCAGCAGCTTAACAGGGACAGTCGGGGGCATAGAGACCCAGTACTTC	CASSLTGTVGGIETQYF
NA	TRBJ2-7	NA	TRBV9	TGTGCCAGCAGCGTAGAAGGGGCGAGCTACGAGCAGTACTTC	CASSVEGASYEQYF
NA	TRBJ1-5	TRBD1	TRBV2	TGTGCCAGCAGTGAAATTCGGCAGGGGGTGGGCAATCAGCCCCAGCATTTT	CASSEIRQGVGNQPQHF
NA	TRBJ2-7	NA	TRBV7-2	TGTGCCAGCAGCTTAGCTCAGAAACCTTACGAGCAGTACTTC	CASSLAQKPYEQYF
NA	TRBJ1-2	NA	TRBV6-5	TGTGCCAGCGCGGGCAGGGGCAACTATGGCTACACCTTC	CASAGRGNYGYTF
NA	TRBJ2-2	NA	TRBV6-1	TGTGCCAGCAGTGAAGGGGGGGTCGGGGAGCTGTTTTTT	CASSEGGVGELFF
NA	TRBJ1-2	TRBD1	TRBV3-1/TRBV3-2	TGTGCCAGCAGCCAAGGGGACAGGGGCCGCTACACCTTC	CASSQGDRGRYTF
NA	TRBJ2-2	TRBD1	TRBV9	TGTGCCAGCAGCCCCCACGGACAGGGGAACACCGGGGAGCTGTTTTTT	CASSPHGQGNTGELFF
NA	TRBJ1-6	TRBD1	TRBV5-1	TGCGCCAGCAGCTCGATGACAGGGGACGCTTCACCCCTCCACTTT	CASSSMTGDASPLHF
NA	TRBJ1-2	TRBD1	TRBV5-1	TGCGCCAGCAGCTGGGACAGGGGGGACGGCTACACCTTC	CASSWDRGDGYTF
NA	TRBJ2-5	TRBD1	TRBV24-1	TGTGCCACCCGGGACAGGGAAGTAGAGACCCAGTACTTC	CATRDREVETQYF
NA	TRBJ1-5	TRBD1	TRBV3-1/TRBV3-2	TGTGCCAGCAGCCTAGGACAGGGCGGTCAGCCCCAGCATTTT	CASSLGQGGQPQHF
NA	TRBJ2-7	NA	TRBV18	TGTGCCAGCTCACCGGGGCAGAGCTCCTACGAGCAGTACTTC	CASSPGQSSYEQYF
NA	TRBJ1-5	NA	TRBV4-1	TGCGCCAGCAGCCAAGATCTGATCCGGCAGCCCCAGCATTTT	CASSQDLIRQPQHF
NA	TRBJ2-1	NA	TRBV2	TGTGCCAGCTGGCGGGCGGGGCAACAGTTCTTC	CASWRAGQQFF